This T cell receptor (beta chain) is drawn from a study of blood T cell repertoires in COVID-19. Study in general: Sources were T cells, B-cell-depleted T cells, or PBMCs; the material itself was cDNA or gDNA.

Measured with immunoSEQ multiplex PCR; TCRdb has only the in-frame clones, and not every one. Among roughly 130,000 clones listed, roughly 80% were seen once. Recruits, aged about 18 to 100 years, lived in 25 or so US areas. CDR1 SGHRS and CDR2 YFSETQ come from the germline V gene. J lost 7 bases, V lost 4 bases, and 8 bases had no gene match. This CDR3 comprises 14 residues. The sample taken for sequencing was PBMCs or T cells enriched from blood (not recorded which). The chain uses TRBV5-1 and TRBJ2-1; 7 bases align to TRBD1. This TCR was recovered from a man in his forties or fifties who had recovered from COVID-19. The CDR3 sequence is CASSPIPQGNEQFF. In DNA, the CDR3 is TGCGCCAGCAGCCCTATACCACAGGGGAATGAGCAGTTCTTC.